This is a list of T cell receptor beta chains from one sample in a study of Ad26.COV2.S vaccination and SARS-CoV-2 variants. Generated by immunoSEQ multiplex PCR, the TCRdb table keeps only in-frame clones and is missing some. This sample yields fewer than 800,000 clones, of which roughly nine tenths are seen a single time; around 1.5% belongs to the top ten. The starting material was peripheral blood, obtained in a trial of Ad26.COV2.S vaccine versus placebo. Receptors were obtained from a person between 18 and 60 years old who received the Ad26.COV2.S COVID-19 vaccine or a placebo. Both conserved end residues are part of each CDR3. D genes are given only for firm matches. For some rows the clone size is stated as once, few or many, or as a class when expanded; others skip it.

CASSQGLVSATNEKLFF | TGCGCCAGCAGCCAAGGCTTAGTCTCTGCAACTAATGAAAAACTGTTTTTT | NA | NA | TRBJ1-4 | TRBV4-3
CAWRGAYSTGELFF | TGTGCCTGGAGAGGGGCCTATTCCACCGGGGAGCTGTTTTTT | NA | NA | TRBJ2-2 | TRBV30
CASSENRDGNQPQHF | TGTGCCAGCAGTGAAAACAGGGACGGCAATCAGCCCCAGCATTTT | NA | NA | TRBJ1-5 | TRBV2
CASSPTPLSYNEQFF | TGTGCCAGCAGCCCGACGCCGCTCTCCTACAATGAGCAGTTCTTC | NA | NA | TRBJ2-1 | TRBV7-2
CASSPPVGGTDTQYF | TGTGCCAGCAGTCCTCCCGTTGGGGGCACAGATACGCAGTATTTT | once | NA | TRBJ2-3 | TRBV2
CASSLTGYTEAFF | TGTGCCAGCAGTTTGACAGGGTACACTGAAGCTTTCTTT | NA | TRBD1 | TRBJ1-1 | TRBV12-3/TRBV12-4
CSATSFSYNEQFF | TGCAGCGCGACTAGTTTCTCCTACAATGAGCAGTTCTTC | once | NA | TRBJ2-1 | TRBV29-1
CASSPGTSGGADYNEQFF | TGTGCCAGCAGCCCTGGGACTAGCGGGGGGGCTGATTACAATGAGCAGTTCTTC | NA | TRBD2 | TRBJ2-1 | TRBV7-3
CASSPLELAGYEQYF | TGTGCCAGCTCACCACTTGAACTAGCGGGTTACGAGCAGTACTTC | NA | TRBD2 | TRBJ2-7 | TRBV18
CASSLAGRGLTGNTIYF | TGTGCCAGCAGCTTAGCGGGCAGGGGTTTAACTGGAAACACCATATATTTT | NA | NA | TRBJ1-3 | TRBV7-8
CASSQDTGTGGNQPQHF | TGTGCCAGCAGCCAAGATACCGGGACAGGGGGTAATCAGCCCCAGCATTTT | NA | TRBD1 | TRBJ1-5 | TRBV3-1/TRBV3-2
CASSESLADYNEQFF | TGCGCCAGCAGTGAGTCGCTAGCGGATTACAATGAGCAGTTCTTC | NA | TRBD2 | TRBJ2-1 | TRBV10-1
CASSQLQLRPGNTIYF | TGTGCCAGCAGCCAGTTACAGCTCCGTCCTGGAAACACCATATATTTT | NA | NA | TRBJ1-3 | TRBV3-1/TRBV3-2
CASSPGTQGEGYTF | TGTGCCAGCAGTCCCGGGACCCAGGGTGAGGGCTACACCTTC | NA | NA | TRBJ1-2 | TRBV6-5
CASSRLAGTYNEQFF | TGCGCCAGCAGCCGTCTAGCGGGAACCTACAATGAGCAGTTCTTC | NA | TRBD2 | TRBJ2-1 | TRBV5-1
CASSQEGRPYGYTF | TGCGCCAGCAGCCAAGAGGGACGGCCATATGGCTACACCTTC | NA | NA | TRBJ1-2 | TRBV5-1
CASSLAPRASGGEETQYF | TGTGCCAGCAGCTTAGCCCCGAGGGCTAGCGGGGGGGAAGAGACCCAGTACTTC | NA | TRBD2 | TRBJ2-5 | TRBV7-3
CASSQPTETGNNYGYTF | TGTGCCAGCAGCCAACCCACAGAGACAGGGAATAACTATGGCTACACCTTC | NA | TRBD1 | TRBJ1-2 | TRBV4-2
CASSPGPGGYGYTF | TGTGCCAGCAGCCCGGGGCCAGGGGGTTATGGCTACACCTTC | few | TRBD1 | TRBJ1-2 | TRBV5-4
CASSESGSTDTQYF | TGTGCCAGCAGTGAATCCGGTAGCACAGATACGCAGTATTTT | once | NA | TRBJ2-3 | TRBV25-1
CASSPGLAGEGEQFF | TGTGCCAGCTCACCAGGTCTAGCGGGAGAGGGTGAGCAGTTCTTC | NA | TRBD2 | TRBJ2-1 | TRBV18
CASSLLGGGTIQPLHF | TGTGCCAGCAGCTTATTAGGCGGGGGAACAATTCAACCCCTCCACTTT | NA | NA | TRBJ1-6 | TRBV7-2
CASSYGGGGAINGYTF | TGTGCCAGCAGTTACGGAGGGGGGGGAGCAATAAATGGCTACACCTTC | NA | NA | TRBJ1-2 | TRBV6-5
CASTDFESSYEQYF | TGCGCCAGCACTGACTTCGAAAGCTCCTACGAGCAGTACTTC | NA | NA | TRBJ2-7 | TRBV10-2
CASKFFGGARDTQYF | TGTGCCAGCAAATTCTTCGGGGGGGCGCGAGATACGCAGTATTTT | once | TRBD2 | TRBJ2-3 | TRBV6-5
CASSLGSGVVETQYF | TGTGCCAGCAGCTTGGGGTCCGGGGTAGTGGAGACCCAGTACTTC | few | NA | TRBJ2-5 | TRBV5-5
CASSRRQGANYGYTF | TGCGCCAGCAGCCGACGACAGGGGGCTAACTATGGCTACACCTTC | NA | TRBD1 | TRBJ1-2 | TRBV4-3
CASSQGQVDTEAFF | TGCGCCAGCAGCCAGGGACAGGTTGACACTGAAGCTTTCTTT | NA | TRBD1 | TRBJ1-1 | TRBV4-3
CASSKRRGDQETQYF | TGTGCCAGCAGCAAAAGGAGAGGAGACCAAGAGACCCAGTACTTC | once | NA | TRBJ2-5 | TRBV3-1/TRBV3-2
CASSQLAGGTEQFF | TGCGCCAGCAGTCAACTAGCGGGAGGTACTGAGCAGTTCTTC | NA | TRBD2 | TRBJ2-1 | TRBV10-2
CASSLEETAKNIQYF | TGTGCCAGCAGCTTAGAGGAAACAGCCAAAAACATTCAGTACTTC | NA | NA | TRBJ2-4 | TRBV7-9
CASGRTDLNYGYTF | TGTGCCAGCGGGAGGACCGACCTTAACTATGGCTACACCTTC | NA | NA | TRBJ1-2 | TRBV9
CATSDLYPGGGELFF | TGTGCCACCAGTGATTTGTACCCCGGTGGCGGGGAGCTGTTTTTT | NA | NA | TRBJ2-2 | TRBV24-1
CASSLVWDRDYEQYF | TGCGCCAGCAGCTTGGTCTGGGACAGGGACTACGAGCAGTACTTC | NA | TRBD1 | TRBJ2-7 | TRBV5-1
CASSRGQGAGEQYF | TGCGCCAGCAGTCGGGGACAGGGGGCGGGGGAGCAGTACTTC | NA | TRBD1 | TRBJ2-7 | TRBV10-2
CASSYCTNTSGRTYEQYF | TGTGCCAGCAGTTACTGTACAAACACTAGCGGGAGAACTTACGAGCAGTACTTC | NA | TRBD2 | TRBJ2-7 | TRBV6-7
CATSRNLVGAKETQYF | TGTGCCACCAGCAGGAACCTAGTGGGGGCGAAAGAGACCCAGTACTTC | NA | NA | TRBJ2-5 | TRBV15
CASTLGAGPGTDTQYF | TGTGCCAGCACCCTAGGGGCGGGACCTGGGACAGATACGCAGTATTTT | NA | NA | TRBJ2-3 | TRBV28
CSASKGTSGSYEQYF | TGCAGTGCTAGTAAGGGGACTAGCGGTTCCTACGAGCAGTACTTC | NA | TRBD2 | TRBJ2-7 | TRBV20-1
CASSLESYEQYF | TGTGCCAGCAGCTTAGAATCCTACGAGCAGTACTTC | NA | NA | TRBJ2-7 | TRBV11-2
CASSFNSVTDTQYF | TGTGCCAGCAGCTTCAATAGTGTCACAGATACGCAGTATTTT | once | NA | TRBJ2-3 | TRBV11-2
CASSPGGQGELETQYF | TGTGCCAGCAGCCCAGGGGGACAGGGGGAGTTGGAGACCCAGTACTTC | NA | TRBD1 | TRBJ2-5 | TRBV7-2
CSVKRQGGLGTEAFF | TGCAGCGTTAAAAGACAGGGAGGATTGGGCACTGAAGCTTTCTTT | NA | TRBD1 | TRBJ1-1 | TRBV29-1
CASSLVVADYEQYF | TGTGCCAGCAGCTTAGTGGTAGCTGATTACGAGCAGTACTTC | NA | NA | TRBJ2-7 | TRBV7-2